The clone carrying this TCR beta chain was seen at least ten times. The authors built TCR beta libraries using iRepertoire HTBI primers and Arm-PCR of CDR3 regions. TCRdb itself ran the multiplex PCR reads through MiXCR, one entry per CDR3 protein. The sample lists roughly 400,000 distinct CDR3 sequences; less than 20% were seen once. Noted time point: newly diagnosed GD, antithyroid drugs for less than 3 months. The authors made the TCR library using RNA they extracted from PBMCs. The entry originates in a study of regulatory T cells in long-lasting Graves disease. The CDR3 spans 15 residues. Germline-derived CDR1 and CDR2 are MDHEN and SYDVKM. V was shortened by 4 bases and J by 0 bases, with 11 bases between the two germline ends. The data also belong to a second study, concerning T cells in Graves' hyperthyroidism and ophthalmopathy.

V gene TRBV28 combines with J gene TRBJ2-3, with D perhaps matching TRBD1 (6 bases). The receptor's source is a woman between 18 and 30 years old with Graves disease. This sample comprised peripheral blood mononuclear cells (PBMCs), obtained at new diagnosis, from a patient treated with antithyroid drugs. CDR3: CASSWVGASTDTQYF. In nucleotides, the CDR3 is TGTGCCAGCAGTTGGGTGGGGGCCAGCACAGATACGCAGTATTTT.